This T cell receptor (beta chain) stems from a study of shared clonotypes between healthy human individuals. Study conclusions and caveats: Estimated clonotype richness was generally higher in naive than memory subsets. Of the naive CD4 clonotypes, roughly 5.2% were shared across a few donors.

A few counts support this clone. The antigen is unknown. Germline V gene sequence: CDR1 WSHSY, CDR2 SAAADI. V lost 2 bases to trimming and J lost 10 bases, with 9 bases between them. CDR3 size: 12 residues. Sequenced by immunoSEQ multiplex PCR; TCRdb stores in-frame clones only, minus some. The sample lists about 640,000 clones; about two thirds were seen once. This receptor was identified in a woman aged 25-40 years in good health. The chain couples TRBV10-2 to TRBJ1-5, with unresolved D. The material sequenced was memory CD4+ T cells sorted from blood. The subset was: CD45RA-negative fraction. The CDR3 loop reads CASSEPPYPQHF. The CDR3 DNA follows: TGCGCCAGCAGTGAGCCCCCATATCCCCAGCATTTT.